Described below is a single T cell receptor (beta chain) sequence and its context. The method was immunoSEQ multiplex PCR; TCRdb's version includes in-frame clones alone and lacks a portion of them. The repertoire holds over 250,000 clones, with about 88% as singletons. The source of the sample is a study of blood T cell repertoires in COVID-19. About the research overall: The study drew acute and convalescent COVID-19 samples from the United States, Italy and Spain.

Germline loops: CDR1 SGHAT, CDR2 FQNNGV. Trimming removed 5 bases from V and 5 bases from J, with 15 bases in between. This CDR3 spans 15 amino acids. The sequencing input was PBMCs or T cells enriched from blood (not recorded which). The chain couples TRBV11-2 to TRBJ1-4; a possible D gene is TRBD1 (6 bases). The clonotype comes from a man aged 30 to 39 with acute COVID-19. CDR3 bases: TGTGCCAGCAGCACAGCAGGGGCGAGAAATGAAAAACTGTTTTTT. It specifies CASSTAGARNEKLFF.